What follows are 6 T cell receptor beta chains derived from one specimen sequenced in a study of cytomegalovirus exposure and HLA in healthy donors. Sequenced by immunoSEQ multiplex PCR; TCRdb stores in-frame clones only, minus some. Seen here are 80,000 to 95,000 clones, under 95% observed once, and the top ten hold 1% to 1.4%. Sample: PBMCs. The receptors were gathered from a young woman in good health and CMV-seropositive.

The chain employs TRBV27 and TRBJ2-1, with 7 bases fitting TRBD1. The trim removed 3 bases at V and 0 bases at J, leaving 8 bases unmatched. The CDR3 consists of 17 residues. The germline V gene encodes CDR1 MNHEY and CDR2 SMNVEV (reference sequence). The CDR3 region has the DNA TGTGCCAGCAGTTTTGGTACAGGGGCAAGCTCCTACAATGAGCAGTTCTTC. Translation: CASSFGTGASSYNEQFF.

The chain has TRBV7-3 and TRBJ2-7; D gene uncertain. V was cut by 0 bases and J by 3 bases, with 15 bases left in between. Germline CDR1 and CDR2: SGHTA and FQGTGA. CDR3 size: 16 residues. CDR3 nucleotides: TGTGCCAGCAGCTTAACGGTCGACACCTTGATCTACGAGCAGTACTTC. Protein: CASSLTVDTLIYEQYF.

The chain is built from TRBV5-4 and TRBJ2-2, with 10 positions matching TRBD2. Germline trimming cut 3 bases from V and 3 bases from J; bases unmatched to any gene: 2. The CDR3 contains 15 residues. Germline V gene lookup returns CDR1 SGHNT and CDR2 YYREEE (reference sequence). CDR3 protein: CASSYGLADTGELFF. The CDR3 DNA is TGTGCCAGCAGCTACGGACTAGCGGACACCGGGGAGCTGTTTTTT.

This rearrangement joins TRBV5-1 to TRBJ1-1; 9 bases fit TRBD1. The V gene's germline CDR1 is SGHRS and CDR2 YFSETQ. With V trimmed by 4 bases and J by 1 base, 5 bases remained unmatched. The CDR3 has 15 amino acids. The CDR3 is CASSQGQGRNTEAFF. The CDR3 coding sequence is TGCGCCAGCAGCCAAGGACAGGGGAGGAACACTGAAGCTTTCTTT.

The chain recombines TRBV28 with TRBJ2-5; 7 positions agree with TRBD2. Unmatched junction bases numbered 7, after V lost 2 bases and J lost 4 bases. The V gene's germline CDR1 is MDHEN and CDR2 SYDVKM. This CDR3 has 15 amino acids. The CDR3 is CASSLQGREGETQYF. As DNA, the CDR3 is TGTGCCAGCAGTTTACAAGGGAGGGAGGGAGAGACCCAGTACTTC.

V gene TRBV5-4 combines with J gene TRBJ2-5; 7 bases fit TRBD2. V lost 0 bases and J lost 5; bases outside the gene matches: 10. This CDR3 comprises 16 residues. CDR1 is SGHNT and CDR2 is YYREEE in the germline V gene (reference sequence). The CDR3 nucleotides read TGTGCCAGCAGCTTGGTAGCGGGTACGACGCGGGAGACCCAGTACTTC. This encodes CASSLVAGTTRETQYF.